This entry is about one T cell receptor (beta chain). Measured with immunoSEQ multiplex PCR; TCRdb has only the in-frame clones, and not every one. The table records about 110,000 clones, roughly 85% of them present only once. This CDR3 contains 11 residues. Germline V lookup: CDR1 SGHKS, CDR2 YYEKEE (reference sequence). Trimming left V 6 bases short and J 10 bases short, with 13 bases between. This sample stems from a study of blood T cell repertoires in COVID-19. Study at large: Italy, Spain and the United States were the sources of the convalescent and acute COVID-19 samples. T cells, B-cell-depleted T cells, or PBMCs supplied cDNA or gDNA.

The rearrangement links TRBV5-5 to TRBJ1-1; a possible D gene is TRBD1 (5 bases). The sample taken for sequencing was peripheral blood. The sequence came from a man aged 50-59 years with acute or convalescent COVID-19. The CDR3 loop is CASNLRDGAFF. In nucleotides, the CDR3 is TGTGCCAGCAACCTGCGGGACGGAGCTTTCTTT.